The clone carrying this T cell receptor beta chain was seen more than once but under ten times. CDR3 length: 14 amino acids. Deletions cut 0 bases from V and 7 bases from J, with 12 bases between. One entry per CDR3 protein, called by TCRdb with MiXCR from the RT-PCR reads. Of around 700,000 distinct CDR3 sequences listed, approximately 14% are singletons. Source material: memory CD4+ T cells from blood. V usage is TRBV12-3 or TRBV12-4 and J usage is TRBJ1-2, with D uncertain. The TCR comes from a female donor in good health, serving as a healthy control. The CDR3 nucleotides are TGTGCCAGCAGTTTAGCGACCCGGGCCCGTGGCTACACCTTC. Amino acid sequence: CASSLATRARGYTF.